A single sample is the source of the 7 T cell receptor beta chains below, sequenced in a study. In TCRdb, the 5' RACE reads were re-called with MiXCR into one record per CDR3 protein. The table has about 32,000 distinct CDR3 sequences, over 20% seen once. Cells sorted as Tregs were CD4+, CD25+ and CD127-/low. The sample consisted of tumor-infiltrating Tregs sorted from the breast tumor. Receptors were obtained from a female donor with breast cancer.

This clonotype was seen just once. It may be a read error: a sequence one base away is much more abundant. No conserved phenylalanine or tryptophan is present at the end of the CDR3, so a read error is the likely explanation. Here the CDR3 reads CATSDLQHPLSYTL. In nucleotides, the CDR3 is TGTGCCACCAGTGATTTGCAACACCCCTTGAGCTACACCCTC. The rearrangement joins TRBV24-1 to TRBJ1-2, with D unclear. Per germline, CDR1 KGHDR and CDR2 SFDVKD. This CDR3 contains 14 residues. Trimming cost V 0 bases and J 9 bases, with 13 bases left between them.

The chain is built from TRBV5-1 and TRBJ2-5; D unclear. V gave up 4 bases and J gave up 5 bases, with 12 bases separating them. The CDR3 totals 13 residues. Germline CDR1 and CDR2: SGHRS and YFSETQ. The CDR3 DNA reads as TGCGCCAGCAGCCCCGGTGATAGGGAGACCCAGTACTTC. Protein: CASSPGDRETQYF.

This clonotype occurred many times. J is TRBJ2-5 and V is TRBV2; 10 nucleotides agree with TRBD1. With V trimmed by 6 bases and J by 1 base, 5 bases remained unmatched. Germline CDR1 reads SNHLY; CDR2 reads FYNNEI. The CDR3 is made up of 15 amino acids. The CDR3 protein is CASRDRDRGQETQYF. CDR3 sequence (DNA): TGTGCCAGCAGGGACCGGGACAGGGGCCAAGAGACCCAGTACTTC. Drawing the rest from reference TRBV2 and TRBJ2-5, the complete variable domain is EPEVTQTPSHQVTQMGQEVILRCVPISNHLYFYWYRQILGQKVEFLVSFYNNEISEKSEIFDDQFSVERPDGSNFTLKIRSTKLEDSAMYFCASRDRDRGQETQYFGPGTRLLVL.

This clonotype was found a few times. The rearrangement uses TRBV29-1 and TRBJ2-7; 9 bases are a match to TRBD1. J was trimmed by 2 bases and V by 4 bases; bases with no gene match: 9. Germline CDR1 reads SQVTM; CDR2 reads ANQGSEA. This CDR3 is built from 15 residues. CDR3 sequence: CSVGTGAHITYEQYF. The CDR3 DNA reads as TGCAGCGTTGGGACAGGGGCTCACATCACCTACGAGCAGTACTTC.

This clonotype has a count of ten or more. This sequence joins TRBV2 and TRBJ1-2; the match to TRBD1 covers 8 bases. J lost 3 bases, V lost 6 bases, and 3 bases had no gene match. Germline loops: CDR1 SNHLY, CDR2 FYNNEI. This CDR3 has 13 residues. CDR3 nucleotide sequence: TGTGCCAGCAGGACAGGGGTTTACTATGGCTACACCTTC. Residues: CASRTGVYYGYTF.

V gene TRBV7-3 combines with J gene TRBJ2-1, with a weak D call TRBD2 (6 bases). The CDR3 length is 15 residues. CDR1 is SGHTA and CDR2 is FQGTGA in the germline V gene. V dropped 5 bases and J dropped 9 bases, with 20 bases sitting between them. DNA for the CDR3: TGTGCCAGCAGCCAATCCCACGCAGCGACTAGTGAGCAGTTCTTC. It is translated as CASSQSHAATSEQFF.

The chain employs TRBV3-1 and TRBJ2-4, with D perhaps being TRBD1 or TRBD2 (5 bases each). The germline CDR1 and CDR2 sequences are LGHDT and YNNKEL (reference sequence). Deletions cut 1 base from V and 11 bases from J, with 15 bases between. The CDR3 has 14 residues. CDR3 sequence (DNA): TGTGCCAGCAGCCAAGGGGGGTACACGGCCGTTCAGTACTTC. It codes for CASSQGGYTAVQYF.